One TCR beta chain is described in this entry. Antigen specificity is unknown. Other DNA sequences in the sample encode the same CDR3. Germline loops: CDR1 SGHTA, CDR2 FQGNSA. This CDR3 comprises 16 residues. The V and J ends lost 1 base and 2 bases, in that order; junction bases with no gene match: 4. Genomic DNA of each subset was evenly split across several immunoSEQ plates. TCRdb's table, derived via immunoSEQ multiplex PCR, lists solely in-frame clones and lacks some. Seen here are around 2,000,000 clones, 85% to 95% observed once, and the top ten hold more than 0.1%. The data are from a study of shared clonotypes between healthy human individuals. Study summary: Plates per donor: three CD4 naive, three CD4 memory, two CD8 naive, one CD8 memory.

Notes on the study in general: Rarefaction indicated that sorted-subset sequencing remained incomplete although depth was large.

The chain links TRBV7-2 to TRBJ2-5; 10 positions agree with TRBD2. The clonotype comes from a man between 18 and 29 years old in good health. What was sequenced was naive CD4+ T cells sorted from blood. The sample's subset: CD45RA+ positively selected. This CDR3 reads CASSLGASGGQETQYF. In DNA form, the CDR3 reads TGTGCCAGCAGCTTAGGGGCTAGCGGGGGACAAGAGACCCAGTACTTC.